This T cell receptor (beta chain) was recovered during a study of blood T cell repertoires in COVID-19. Whole-study context: PBMCs, B-cell-depleted T cells, or T cells were the source of the cDNA or gDNA that made up the material.

Germline loops: CDR1 KGHSH, CDR2 LQKENI. With 5 bases clipped from V and 11 bases from J, the junction kept 10 bases outside the gene matches. The CDR3 sequence is 15 residues long. Source study methods: For nucleated cells, counts were estimated from reference gene primer amplification. Using immunoSEQ multiplex PCR, the repertoire was profiled, and TCRdb retains in-frame clones only, with some absent. Clone size and the V and J calls come from that table; the DNA yielded D and trimming. This sample has a few hundred thousand clones; about 90% occur once, and the top ten carry roughly 1%. Donors in Cohort 3 who had recovered were those with two negative PCRs, healthcare professional clearance, or resolution of their symptoms.

Sequencing was performed on PBMCs or T cells enriched from blood (not recorded which). This chain uses TRBV18 with TRBJ1-6; 9 nucleotides line up with TRBD1. This receptor was obtained from a woman in her thirties who had recovered from COVID-19. The CDR3 loop is CASSTAQGASAPLHF. The CDR3, as DNA: TGTGCCAGCTCAACTGCACAGGGGGCTTCGGCACCCCTCCACTTT.